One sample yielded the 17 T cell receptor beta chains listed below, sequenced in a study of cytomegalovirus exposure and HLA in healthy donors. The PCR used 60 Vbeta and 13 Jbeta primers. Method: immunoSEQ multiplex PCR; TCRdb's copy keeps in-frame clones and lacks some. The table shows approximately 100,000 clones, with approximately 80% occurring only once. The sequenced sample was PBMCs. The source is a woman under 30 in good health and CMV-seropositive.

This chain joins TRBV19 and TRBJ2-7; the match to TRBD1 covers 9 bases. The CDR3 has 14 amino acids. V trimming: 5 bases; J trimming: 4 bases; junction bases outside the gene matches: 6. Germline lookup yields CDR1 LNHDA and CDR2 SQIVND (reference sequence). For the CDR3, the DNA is TGTGCCAGTAGTCGACCGGGACAGGGTTACGAGCAGTACTTC. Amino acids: CASSRPGQGYEQYF.

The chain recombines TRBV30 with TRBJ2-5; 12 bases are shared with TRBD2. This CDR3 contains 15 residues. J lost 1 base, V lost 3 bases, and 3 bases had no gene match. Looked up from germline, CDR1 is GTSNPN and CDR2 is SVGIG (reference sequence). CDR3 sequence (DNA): TGTGCCTGGAGCCGACTAGCGGGAGTCCAAGAGACCCAGTACTTC. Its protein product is CAWSRLAGVQETQYF.

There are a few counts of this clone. This CDR3 reads CASSQDRVRTDTQYF. The DNA for the CDR3 is TGTGCCAGCAGCCAAGACAGGGTCCGCACAGATACGCAGTATTTT. J is TRBJ2-3 and V is TRBV14, with D perhaps TRBD1 (5 bases). Germline V gene lookup returns CDR1 SGHDN and CDR2 FVKESK. The CDR3 is made up of 15 amino acids. Trimming cost V 0 bases and J 1 base, with 8 bases left between them.

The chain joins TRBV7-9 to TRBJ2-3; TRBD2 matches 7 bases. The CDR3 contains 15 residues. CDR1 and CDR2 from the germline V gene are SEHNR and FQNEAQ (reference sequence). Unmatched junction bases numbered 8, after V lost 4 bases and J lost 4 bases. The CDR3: CASSSGGGTSDTQYF. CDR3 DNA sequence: TGTGCCAGCAGCTCGGGGGGAGGGACCTCAGATACGCAGTATTTT.

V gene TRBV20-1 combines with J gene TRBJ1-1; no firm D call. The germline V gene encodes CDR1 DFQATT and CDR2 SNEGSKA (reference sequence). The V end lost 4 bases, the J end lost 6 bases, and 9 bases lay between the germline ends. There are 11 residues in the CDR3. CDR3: CSAKDYPEAFF. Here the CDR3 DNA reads TGCAGTGCTAAAGACTACCCTGAAGCTTTCTTT.

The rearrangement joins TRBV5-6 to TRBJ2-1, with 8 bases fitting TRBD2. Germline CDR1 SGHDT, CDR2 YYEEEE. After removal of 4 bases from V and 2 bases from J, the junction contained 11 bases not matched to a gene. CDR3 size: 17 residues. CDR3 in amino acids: CASSPPLAGPTYNEQFF. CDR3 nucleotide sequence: TGTGCCAGCAGCCCACCTTTAGCGGGGCCTACCTACAATGAGCAGTTCTTC.

DNA for the CDR3: TGTGCCAGCAGCCCAGGGAGGACAACTAATGAAAAACTGTTTTTT. Amino acid sequence: CASSPGRTTNEKLFF. The chain joins TRBV7-9 to TRBJ1-4; D might be TRBD1 (5 bases). V lost 5 bases to trimming and J lost 0 bases, with 10 bases between them. The germline CDR1 and CDR2 sequences are SEHNR and FQNEAQ (reference sequence). The CDR3 spans 15 residues.

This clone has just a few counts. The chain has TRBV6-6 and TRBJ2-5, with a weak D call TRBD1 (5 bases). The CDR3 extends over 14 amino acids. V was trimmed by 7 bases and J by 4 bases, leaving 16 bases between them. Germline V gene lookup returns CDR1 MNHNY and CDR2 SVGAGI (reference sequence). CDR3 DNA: TGTGCCAGCACACGGGCCATCCAGGGAGAGACCCAGTACTTC. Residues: CASTRAIQGETQYF.

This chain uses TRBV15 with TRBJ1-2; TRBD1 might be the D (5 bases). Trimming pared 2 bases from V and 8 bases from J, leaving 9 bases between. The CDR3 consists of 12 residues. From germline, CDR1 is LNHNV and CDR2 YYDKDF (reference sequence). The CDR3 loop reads CATSRQGTGYTF. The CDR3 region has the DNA TGTGCCACCAGCAGACAGGGCACGGGCTACACCTTC.

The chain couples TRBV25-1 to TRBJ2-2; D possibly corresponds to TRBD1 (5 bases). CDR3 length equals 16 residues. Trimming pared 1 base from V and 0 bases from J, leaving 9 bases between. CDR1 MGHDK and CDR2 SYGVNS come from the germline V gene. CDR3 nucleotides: TGTGCCAGCAGTGAATGGGGCATCGCGAACACCGGGGAGCTGTTTTTT. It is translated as CASSEWGIANTGELFF.

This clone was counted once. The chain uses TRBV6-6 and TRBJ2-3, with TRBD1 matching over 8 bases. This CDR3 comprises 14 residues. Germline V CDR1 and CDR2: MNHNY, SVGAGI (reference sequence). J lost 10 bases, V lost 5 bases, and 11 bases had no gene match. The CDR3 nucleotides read TGTGCCAGCAGTAATCCCGACAGGGGCCCGTCGCAGTATTTT. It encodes CASSNPDRGPSQYF.

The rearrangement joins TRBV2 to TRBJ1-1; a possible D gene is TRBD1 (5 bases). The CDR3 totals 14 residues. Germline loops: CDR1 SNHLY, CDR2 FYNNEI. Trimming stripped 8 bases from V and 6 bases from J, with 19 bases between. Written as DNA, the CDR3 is TGTGCCAGCGGGACGGGGCGGGGAATGGCTGAAGCTTTCTTT. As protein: CASGTGRGMAEAFF.

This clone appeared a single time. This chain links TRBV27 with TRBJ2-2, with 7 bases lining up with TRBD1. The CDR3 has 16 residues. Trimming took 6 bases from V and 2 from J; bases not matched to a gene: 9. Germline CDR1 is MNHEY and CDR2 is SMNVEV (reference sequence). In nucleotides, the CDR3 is TGTGCCAGCAGGACAGACAGGGTAATAAACACCGGGGAGCTGTTTTTT. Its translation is CASRTDRVINTGELFF.

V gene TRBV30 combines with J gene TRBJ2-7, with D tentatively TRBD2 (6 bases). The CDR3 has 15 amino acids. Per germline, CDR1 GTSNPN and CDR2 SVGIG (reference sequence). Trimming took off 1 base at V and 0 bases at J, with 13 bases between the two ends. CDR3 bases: TGTGCCTGGAGTGCGGGACTCACACTCTCCTACGAGCAGTACTTC. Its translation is CAWSAGLTLSYEQYF.

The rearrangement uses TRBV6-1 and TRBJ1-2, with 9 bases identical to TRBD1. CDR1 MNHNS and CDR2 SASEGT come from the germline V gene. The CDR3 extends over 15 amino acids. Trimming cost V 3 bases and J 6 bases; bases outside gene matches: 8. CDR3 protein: CASSDAGTGNDGYTF. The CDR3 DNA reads TGTGCCAGCAGTGATGCCGGGACAGGGAATGATGGCTACACCTTC.

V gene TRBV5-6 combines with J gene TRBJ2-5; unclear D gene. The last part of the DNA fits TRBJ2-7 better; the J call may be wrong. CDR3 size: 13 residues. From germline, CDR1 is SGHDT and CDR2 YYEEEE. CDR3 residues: CASSLAIPHEQYF. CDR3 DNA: TGTGCCAGCAGCTTGGCTATTCCTCACGAGCAGTACTTC.

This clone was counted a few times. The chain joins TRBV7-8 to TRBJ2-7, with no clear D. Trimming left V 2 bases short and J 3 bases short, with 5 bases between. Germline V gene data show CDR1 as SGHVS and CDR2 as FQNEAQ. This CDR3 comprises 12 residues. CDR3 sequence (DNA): TGTGCCAGCAGCTTAACTTACTACGAGCAGTACTTC. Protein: CASSLTYYEQYF.